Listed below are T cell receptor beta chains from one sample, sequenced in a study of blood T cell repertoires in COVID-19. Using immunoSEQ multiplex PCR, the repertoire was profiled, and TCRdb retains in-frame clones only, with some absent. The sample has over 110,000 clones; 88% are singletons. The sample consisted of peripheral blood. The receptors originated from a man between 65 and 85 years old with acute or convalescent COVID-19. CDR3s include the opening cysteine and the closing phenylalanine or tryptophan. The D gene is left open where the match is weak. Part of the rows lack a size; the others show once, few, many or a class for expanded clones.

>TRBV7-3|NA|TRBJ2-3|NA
TGTGCCAGCAGCTTGGACAGTCGAACAGATACGCAGTATTTT
CASSLDSRTDTQYF
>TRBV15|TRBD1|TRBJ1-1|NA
TGTGCCACCAGCAGAGACAGGGGGCGGTTTGGAACTGAAGCTTTCTTT
CATSRDRGRFGTEAFF
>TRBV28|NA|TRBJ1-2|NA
TGTGCCAGCAGCCCTGCTTCGGCCGGGTATGACTATGGCTACACCTTC
CASSPASAGYDYGYTF
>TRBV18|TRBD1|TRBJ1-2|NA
TGTGCCAGCTCACTCGGGACAGGGGCTGCTAACTATGGCTACACCTTC
CASSLGTGAANYGYTF
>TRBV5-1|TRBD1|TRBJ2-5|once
TGCGCCAGCAGCTTGGGGGGACAGACGAGAGAGACCCAGTACTTC
CASSLGGQTRETQYF
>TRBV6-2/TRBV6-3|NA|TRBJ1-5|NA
TGTGCCAGCAGTTCAACAGGGTTGGGCAATCAGCCCCAGCATTTT
CASSSTGLGNQPQHF
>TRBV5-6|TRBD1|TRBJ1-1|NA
TGTGCCAGCAGCTGGTGGGGGACAGGGGCTAACACTGAAGCTTTCTTT
CASSWWGTGANTEAFF
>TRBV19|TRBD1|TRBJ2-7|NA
TGTGCCAGTAGTATAGCCAGGACAGGGCGGAGCGAGCAGTACTTC
CASSIARTGRSEQYF
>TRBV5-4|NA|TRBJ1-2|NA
TGTGCCAGCAGCTACACAGGGAGAGACTATGGCTACACCTTC
CASSYTGRDYGYTF
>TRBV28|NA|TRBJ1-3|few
TGTGCCGCCCACCTGTTTGAGAACACCATATATTTT
CAAHLFENTIYF
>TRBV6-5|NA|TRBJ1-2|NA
TGTGCCAGCAGTTACCGGGCCGGGGGAGGCGGCTACACCTTC
CASSYRAGGGGYTF
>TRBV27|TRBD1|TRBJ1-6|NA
TGTGCCAGCAGTTTAGTGGGAGGCAGGGGGCAACTTAATTCACCCCTCCACTTT
CASSLVGGRGQLNSPLHF
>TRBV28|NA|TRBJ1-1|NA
TGTGCCAGCAGTTTTGGGCAGGGCTTCACTGAAGCTTTCTTT
CASSFGQGFTEAFF
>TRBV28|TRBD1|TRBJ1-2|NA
TGTGCCAGCCTCCGAGGGGGACAGAACTATGGCTACACCTTC
CASLRGGQNYGYTF
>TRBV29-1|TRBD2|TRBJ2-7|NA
TGCAGCGTTCTTCCCGGCGGGGGAATAACCTACGAGCAGTACTTC
CSVLPGGGITYEQYF